This T cell receptor beta chain was identified in a study of T cell repertoires in cytomegalovirus infection. Study as a whole: Public signatures in TCR beta pointed to CMV infection and matching HLA type. General observations from the study: CMV-specific TCR beta clonotypes restricted by HLA-C dominated the ex vivo response.

The sample holds many counts of this clonotype. The antigen is not known. At one end the junction does not follow the germline gene, possibly because of a read error. TCRdb reprocessed the reads with MiXCR, giving one entry per CDR3 protein. The sample yields some 250,000 distinct CDR3 sequences, approximately 8.3% seen once. The material sequenced was PBMCs. The receptor was derived from a human donor in good health (CMV status not recorded). Some clones in this sample may be carry-over from other donors' samples.

CDR3 DNA sequence: TGTGCCCGGAGCCAGCGGGAGGGGAGTGAGCAGTTCTTC. This encodes CARSQREGSEQFF. V usage is TRBV30 and J usage is TRBJ2-1; 10 nucleotides line up with TRBD2. Germline CDR1 reads GTSNPN; CDR2 reads SVGIG (reference sequence). This CDR3 has 13 amino acids.